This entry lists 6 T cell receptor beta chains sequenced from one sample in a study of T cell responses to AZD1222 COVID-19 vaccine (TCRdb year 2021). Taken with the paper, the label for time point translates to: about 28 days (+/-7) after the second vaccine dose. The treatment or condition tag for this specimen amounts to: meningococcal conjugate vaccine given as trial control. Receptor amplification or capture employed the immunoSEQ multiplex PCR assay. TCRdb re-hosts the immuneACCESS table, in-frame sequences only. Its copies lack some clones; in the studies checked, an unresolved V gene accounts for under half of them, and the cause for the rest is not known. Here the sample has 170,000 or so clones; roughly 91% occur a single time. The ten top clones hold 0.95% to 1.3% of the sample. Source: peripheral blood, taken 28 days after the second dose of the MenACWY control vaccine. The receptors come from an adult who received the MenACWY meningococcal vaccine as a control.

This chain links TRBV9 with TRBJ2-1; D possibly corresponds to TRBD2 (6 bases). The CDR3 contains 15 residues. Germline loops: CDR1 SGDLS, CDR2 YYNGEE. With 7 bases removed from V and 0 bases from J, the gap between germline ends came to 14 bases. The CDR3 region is CASSRDGGSYNEQFF. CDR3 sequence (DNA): TGTGCCAGCTCCCGGGACGGGGGCTCCTACAATGAGCAGTTCTTC.

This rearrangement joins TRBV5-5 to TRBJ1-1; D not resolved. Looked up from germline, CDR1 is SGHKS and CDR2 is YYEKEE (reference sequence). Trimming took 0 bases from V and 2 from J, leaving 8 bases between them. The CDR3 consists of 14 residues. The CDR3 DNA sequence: TGTGCCAGCAGCTTGGGCGCAGCCAACACTGAAGCTTTCTTT. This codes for CASSLGAANTEAFF.

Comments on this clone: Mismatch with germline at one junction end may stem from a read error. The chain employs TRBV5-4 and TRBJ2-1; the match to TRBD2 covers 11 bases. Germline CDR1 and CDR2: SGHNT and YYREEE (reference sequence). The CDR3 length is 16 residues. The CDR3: CASSLGVGGLADPRVF. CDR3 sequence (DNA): TGTGCCAGCAGCTTGGGGGTCGGGGGACTAGCGGATCCCAGGGTCTTC.

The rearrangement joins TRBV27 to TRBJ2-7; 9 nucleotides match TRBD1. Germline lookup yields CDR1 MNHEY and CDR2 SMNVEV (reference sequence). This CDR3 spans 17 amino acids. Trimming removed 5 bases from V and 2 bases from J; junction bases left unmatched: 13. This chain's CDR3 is CASSRSPPDRGPYEQYF. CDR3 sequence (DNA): TGTGCCAGCAGTAGGTCTCCTCCGGACAGGGGCCCCTACGAGCAGTACTTC.

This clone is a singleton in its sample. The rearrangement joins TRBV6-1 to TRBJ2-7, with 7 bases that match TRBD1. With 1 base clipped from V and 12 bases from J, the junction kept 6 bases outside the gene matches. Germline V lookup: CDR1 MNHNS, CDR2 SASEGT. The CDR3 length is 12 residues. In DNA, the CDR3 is TGTGCCAGCAGTGAAGGACAGGGTGTGCGGTACTTC. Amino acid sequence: CASSEGQGVRYF.

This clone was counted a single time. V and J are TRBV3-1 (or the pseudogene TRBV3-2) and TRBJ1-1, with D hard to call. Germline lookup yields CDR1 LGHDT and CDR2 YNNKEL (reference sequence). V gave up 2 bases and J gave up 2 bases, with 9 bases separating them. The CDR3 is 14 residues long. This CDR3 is CASSQSQINTEAFF. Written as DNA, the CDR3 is TGTGCCAGCAGCCAATCACAGATTAACACTGAAGCTTTCTTT.